A single sample gave rise to the 4 T cell receptor beta chains below, sequenced in a study of Ad26.COV2.S vaccination and SARS-CoV-2 variants. Treatment specified: roughly 19 received Ad26.COV2.S at low or high dose, single or two shots; about 5 received placebo; per-sample allocation not given. Specimens were obtained on day 63 following the first vaccine or placebo injection. The repertoire was sequenced with immunoSEQ multiplex PCR; TCRdb's copy has only in-frame clones and lacks some. The sample shows about 480,000 clones, around 90% of them seen only once. This specimen was peripheral blood, taken in a trial of Ad26.COV2.S vaccine versus placebo. All receptors come from a person aged 18-60 years who received the Ad26.COV2.S COVID-19 vaccine or a placebo.

The chain links TRBV7-2 to TRBJ2-5; 10 bases are shared with TRBD2. The CDR3 contains 17 residues. The V and J ends lost 5 bases and 0 bases, in that order; junction bases with no gene match: 9. Germline lookup yields CDR1 SGHTA and CDR2 FQGNSA. Here the CDR3 reads CASSPAVGLADQETQYF. CDR3 in DNA: TGTGCCAGCAGCCCAGCGGTAGGACTAGCGGACCAAGAGACCCAGTACTTC.

CDR3 in DNA: TGCGCCAGCAGCGAGTTTCCGGGGAGCTCCTACAATGAGCAGTTCTTC. It yields the protein CASSEFPGSSYNEQFF. The chain links TRBV5-1 to TRBJ2-1; TRBD2 might be the D (5 bases). Per the germline V gene, CDR1 is SGHRS and CDR2 is YFSETQ. V was cut by 4 bases and J by 0 bases, with 14 bases left in between. This CDR3 spans 16 amino acids. Looking up the rest from reference TRBV5-1 and TRBJ2-1 gives the full variable domain: KAGVTQTPRYLIKTRGQQVTLSCSPISGHRSVSWYQQTPGQGLQFLFEYFSETQRNKGNFPGRFSGRQFSNSRSEMNVSTLELGDSALYLCASSEFPGSSYNEQFFGPGTRLTVL.

The chain carries TRBV7-2 and TRBJ1-2, with D perhaps matching TRBD1 (5 bases). The CDR3 has 16 amino acids. Trimming left V 0 bases short and J 6 bases short, with 17 bases between. CDR1 SGHTA and CDR2 FQGNSA come from the germline V gene. The CDR3 here is CASSLASWTQPDGYTF. In DNA form, the CDR3 reads TGTGCCAGCAGCTTAGCCTCGTGGACACAACCTGATGGCTACACCTTC.

The rearrangement links TRBV18 to TRBJ1-1; D call uncertain. The CDR3 is 15 residues long. With 1 base removed from V and 3 bases from J, the gap between germline ends came to 12 bases. The V gene's germline CDR1 is KGHSH and CDR2 LQKENI. The CDR3 sequence is CASSPRLGVDTEAFF. The CDR3 DNA is TGTGCCAGCTCACCACGTTTAGGAGTAGACACTGAAGCTTTCTTT. The full variable domain, with the rest looked up from reference TRBV18 and TRBJ1-1, is NAGVMQNPRHLVRRRGQEARLRCSPMKGHSHVYWYRQLPEEGLKFMVYLQKENIIDESGMPKERFSAEFPKEGPSILRIQQVVRGDSAAYFCASSPRLGVDTEAFFGQGTRLTVV.